A single T cell receptor (beta chain) is shown here with its context. Repertoires were generated with immunoSEQ multiplex PCR, while TCRdb's copy carries only in-frame clones and drops some. The sample records under 150,000 clones, about 82% being singletons. The sample belongs to a study of blood T cell repertoires in COVID-19. This TCR was recovered from a woman aged 40 to 50 who had recovered from COVID-19. Sequenced input: PBMCs or T cells enriched from blood (not recorded which).

CDR3 region: CASSEAGGGGEAFF. CDR3 nucleotide sequence: TGCGCCAGCAGTGAGGCAGGGGGCGGCGGTGAAGCTTTCTTT. V gene TRBV10-2 combines with J gene TRBJ1-1; 8 nucleotides align to TRBD1. The V gene's germline CDR1 is WSHSY and CDR2 SAAADI. Trimming took 2 bases from V and 7 from J; bases not matched to a gene: 6. This CDR3 contains 14 residues.